The rows below give T cell receptor beta chains drawn from one sample of a study of T cell responses to AZD1222 COVID-19 vaccine. Method: immunoSEQ multiplex PCR; TCRdb's copy keeps in-frame clones and lacks some. This sample has 150,000 to 200,000 clones, with approximately 93% found just once. The source was peripheral blood, collected on day 0 of AZD1222 vaccination. The receptors stem from an adult in good health. Both conserved end residues are part of each CDR3. D genes are given only for firm matches. For some rows the clone size is stated as once, few or many, or as a class when expanded; others skip it.

>TRBJ1-1|14|NA|NA|TRBV6-5
CASPRVRENTEAFF
TGTGCCAGCCCCCGGGTCAGGGAGAACACTGAAGCTTTCTTT
>TRBJ1-5|14|TRBD1|NA|TRBV7-9
CASSPGGFDQPQHF
TGTGCCAGCAGCCCAGGGGGCTTCGATCAGCCCCAGCATTTT
>TRBJ1-2|16|TRBD1|NA|TRBV5-1
CASSPKVTGESYGYTF
TGCGCCAGCAGCCCTAAGGTGACAGGGGAGTCCTATGGCTACACCTTC
>TRBJ2-7|16|TRBD2|NA|TRBV5-8
CASSLRLGGIVYEQYF
TGTGCCAGCAGCTTGCGCCTCGGGGGGATCGTCTACGAGCAGTACTTC
>TRBJ2-3|14|NA|NA|TRBV11-1
CASSLVRGADTQYF
TGTGCCAGCAGCTTAGTCAGGGGAGCAGATACGCAGTATTTT
>TRBJ1-1|13|TRBD1|NA|TRBV29-1
CSVENTGGTEAFF
TGCAGCGTGGAGAATACAGGGGGCACTGAAGCTTTCTTT
>TRBJ1-1|19|TRBD1|NA|TRBV4-1
CASSQERTGPIYMNTEAFF
TGCGCCAGCAGCCAAGAACGGACAGGACCGATTTACATGAACACTGAAGCTTTCTTT
>TRBJ1-2|14|NA|NA|TRBV3-1/TRBV3-2
CASAGGPVNYGYTF
TGTGCCAGCGCGGGGGGTCCAGTTAACTATGGCTACACCTTC
>TRBJ2-7|18|NA|NA|TRBV28
CASSLFPDAGMSSYEQYF
TGTGCCAGCAGTTTATTCCCCGATGCAGGGATGAGTTCCTACGAGCAGTACTTC
>TRBJ1-5|13|NA|NA|TRBV12-3/TRBV12-4
CASSRTENQPQHF
TGTGCCAGCAGCCGAACAGAGAATCAGCCCCAGCATTTT
>TRBJ1-3|14|NA|few|TRBV18
CASSPSGPGNTIYF
TGTGCCAGCTCACCATCTGGGCCTGGAAACACCATATATTTT
>TRBJ2-3|19|NA|NA|TRBV6-6
CASSRLTLMSGGSTDTQYF
TGTGCCAGCAGTCGCCTAACCCTGATGTCGGGGGGCTCCACAGATACGCAGTATTTT
>TRBJ2-3|14|NA|NA|TRBV6-1
CASSPSTVGDTQYF
TGTGCCAGCAGTCCATCGACCGTGGGAGATACGCAGTATTTT
>TRBJ1-1|14|TRBD1|NA|TRBV10-3
CAISSQGVHTEAFF
TGTGCCATCAGTTCACAGGGGGTGCACACTGAAGCTTTCTTT
>TRBJ2-3|16|NA|NA|TRBV11-2
CASSFPLEGVTDTQYF
TGTGCCAGCAGCTTTCCTCTGGAGGGGGTCACAGATACGCAGTATTTT
>TRBJ2-1|14|NA|NA|TRBV7-2
CASNGAGSYNEQFF
TGTGCCAGCAATGGAGCGGGCTCCTACAATGAGCAGTTCTTC
>TRBJ1-6|16|NA|NA|TRBV28
CASRGQKSSYNSPLHF
TGTGCCAGCAGAGGACAGAAAAGCTCCTATAATTCACCCCTCCACTTT
>TRBJ2-1|14|NA|NA|TRBV5-1
CASSSERQTQGQFF
TGCGCCAGCAGCTCGGAGCGACAGACCCAAGGGCAGTTCTTC
>TRBJ1-3|14|NA|once|TRBV5-1
CASSLEGDRNTIYF
TGCGCCAGCAGCTTGGAGGGGGACCGAAACACCATATATTTT
>TRBJ2-1|11|NA|NA|TRBV2
CASSYLNEQFF
TGTGCCAGCAGCTACTTGAATGAGCAGTTCTTC
>TRBJ2-7|13|NA|NA|TRBV19
CASSDRSAYEQYF
TGTGCCAGTAGTGACAGAAGCGCCTACGAGCAGTACTTC
>TRBJ2-3|13|NA|NA|TRBV11-3
CASSSPVTDTQYF
TGTGCCAGCAGCTCCCCAGTGACAGATACGCAGTATTTT
>TRBJ2-7|13|NA|NA|TRBV7-2
CASSKDRRYEQYF
TGTGCCAGCAGCAAAGACAGGCGCTACGAGCAGTACTTC
>TRBJ1-2|19|NA|NA|TRBV3-1/TRBV3-2
CASSQERGVRAVSFYGYTF
TGTGCCAGCAGCCAAGAAAGGGGAGTCAGGGCCGTATCGTTCTATGGCTACACCTTC
>TRBJ1-1|14|NA|NA|TRBV6-5
CASIRSSGATEAFF
TGTGCCAGCATCCGAAGCAGTGGGGCCACTGAAGCTTTCTTT
>TRBJ1-5|13|NA|NA|TRBV4-2
CASSQYSNQPQHF
TGTGCCAGCAGCCAATATAGCAATCAGCCCCAGCATTTT
>TRBJ1-4|15|NA|once|TRBV10-1
CASSESRGATEKLFF
TGCGCCAGCAGTGAGTCGAGGGGGGCGACTGAAAAACTGTTTTTT
>TRBJ2-6|16|NA|NA|TRBV7-6
CASSLLPGAGANVLTF
TGTGCCAGCAGCTTATTGCCGGGTGCAGGGGCCAACGTCCTGACTTTC
>TRBJ2-3|13|TRBD1|NA|TRBV19
CASRDSPTDTQYF
TGTGCCAGCAGGGACAGCCCCACAGATACGCAGTATTTT
>TRBJ2-2|16|TRBD2|NA|TRBV11-3
CASSLRTSGGPGELFF
TGTGCCAGCAGCCTTCGGACTAGCGGGGGACCCGGGGAGCTGTTTTTT
>TRBJ1-5|12|TRBD1|NA|TRBV19
CVRGMSNQPQHF
TGTGTCAGGGGGATGAGCAATCAGCCCCAGCATTTT
>TRBJ1-3|15|NA|NA|TRBV28
CASTSTQGGLNTIYF
TGTGCCAGCACTTCCACCCAGGGCGGCTTAAACACCATATATTTT
>TRBJ1-3|13|NA|NA|TRBV14
CASSQAGGNTIYF
TGTGCCAGCAGCCAAGCAGGGGGAAACACCATATATTTT
>TRBJ1-3|14|NA|NA|TRBV2
CASSEAGNGNTIYF
TGTGCCAGCAGTGAAGCGGGGAACGGAAACACCATATATTTT
>TRBJ2-1|15|TRBD2|few|TRBV5-1
CASSLIAGGSNEQFF
TGCGCCAGCAGCTTGATAGCGGGGGGCTCCAATGAGCAGTTCTTC
>TRBJ2-7|16|TRBD1|NA|TRBV7-9
CASISMGDRTPYEQYF
TGTGCCAGCATCTCCATGGGGGACAGAACTCCCTACGAGCAGTACTTC
>TRBJ2-2|15|NA|NA|TRBV6-4
CASSGSSGDTGELFF
TGTGCCAGTAGCGGCTCCAGCGGTGACACCGGGGAGCTGTTTTTT
>TRBJ1-1|15|NA|NA|TRBV18
CASSPPSWKNTEAFF
TGTGCCAGCTCACCACCATCGTGGAAGAACACTGAAGCTTTCTTT
>TRBJ1-2|15|NA|NA|TRBV5-4
CASSLFVGHTYGYTF
TGTGCCAGCAGCCTTTTCGTTGGGCATACCTATGGCTACACCTTC
>TRBJ2-2|16|TRBD2|NA|TRBV2
CASSELTAGDTGELFF
TGTGCCAGCAGTGAATTAACAGCGGGGGACACCGGGGAGCTGTTTTTT
>TRBJ1-2|13|TRBD1|once|TRBV5-1
CASPTGTGDGYTF
TGCGCCAGCCCAACCGGGACAGGGGATGGCTACACCTTC
>TRBJ2-7|12|NA|NA|TRBV30
CAWSYGSYEQYF
TGTGCCTGGAGCTATGGCAGCTACGAGCAGTACTTC
>TRBJ1-3|14|NA|NA|TRBV7-9
CASSLGTEGNTIYF
TGTGCCAGCAGCTTAGGGACGGAGGGAAACACCATATATTTT
>TRBJ1-2|13|NA|NA|TRBV12-3/TRBV12-4
CASSFDRNYGYTF
TGTGCCAGCAGTTTCGACAGAAACTATGGCTACACCTTC
>TRBJ2-2|18|NA|NA|TRBV7-2
CASSLPTGHGMGTGELFF
TGTGCCAGCAGCTTACCCACAGGGCACGGGATGGGGACCGGGGAGCTGTTTTTT
>TRBJ2-1|17|TRBD2|NA|TRBV19
CASMEFSGRAGYNEQFF
TGTGCCAGTATGGAATTTAGCGGGAGGGCGGGGTACAATGAGCAGTTCTTC
>TRBJ2-3|13|TRBD2|NA|TRBV10-1
CASSSNTGGTQYF
TGCGCCAGCAGTAGTAACACGGGGGGTACGCAGTATTTT
>TRBJ1-5|16|NA|NA|TRBV19
CASSIGTGKKVQPQHF
TGTGCCAGTAGTATCGGTACAGGAAAGAAGGTTCAGCCCCAGCATTTT
>TRBJ1-3|16|NA|NA|TRBV11-2
CASSFTWTDSGNTIYF
TGTGCCAGCAGCTTTACCTGGACAGACTCTGGAAACACCATATATTTT
>TRBJ2-3|12|NA|NA|TRBV7-6
CASSLESRTQYF
TGTGCCAGCAGCTTAGAGTCTAGGACGCAGTATTTT
>TRBJ2-2|13|NA|once|TRBV5-1
CASSLAGVGELFF
TGCGCCAGCAGCTTGGCAGGGGTCGGGGAGCTGTTTTTT
>TRBJ1-4|15|NA|NA|TRBV6-5
CASSSARERGEKLFF
TGTGCCAGCAGTTCCGCTCGGGAAAGGGGTGAAAAACTGTTTTTT
>TRBJ1-1|14|TRBD1|NA|TRBV27
CASSFRQGASEAFF
TGTGCCAGCAGCTTTCGGCAGGGGGCATCTGAAGCTTTCTTT
>TRBJ2-3|14|NA|NA|TRBV9
CASSVVSSKDTQYF
TGTGCCAGCAGCGTAGTCAGCTCAAAGGATACGCAGTATTTT
>TRBJ2-2|18|TRBD2|NA|TRBV3-1/TRBV3-2
CASSQGTLAGGGTGELFF
TGTGCCAGCAGCCAAGGTACCCTAGCGGGGGGTGGCACCGGGGAGCTGTTTTTT
>TRBJ2-2|14|NA|few|TRBV5-1
CASSEVVEAGELFF
TGCGCCAGCAGCGAAGTGGTTGAGGCCGGGGAGCTGTTTTTT
>TRBJ2-3|14|TRBD1|NA|TRBV19
CASSLGQGADTQYF
TGTGCCAGTAGCTTGGGACAGGGGGCAGATACGCAGTATTTT